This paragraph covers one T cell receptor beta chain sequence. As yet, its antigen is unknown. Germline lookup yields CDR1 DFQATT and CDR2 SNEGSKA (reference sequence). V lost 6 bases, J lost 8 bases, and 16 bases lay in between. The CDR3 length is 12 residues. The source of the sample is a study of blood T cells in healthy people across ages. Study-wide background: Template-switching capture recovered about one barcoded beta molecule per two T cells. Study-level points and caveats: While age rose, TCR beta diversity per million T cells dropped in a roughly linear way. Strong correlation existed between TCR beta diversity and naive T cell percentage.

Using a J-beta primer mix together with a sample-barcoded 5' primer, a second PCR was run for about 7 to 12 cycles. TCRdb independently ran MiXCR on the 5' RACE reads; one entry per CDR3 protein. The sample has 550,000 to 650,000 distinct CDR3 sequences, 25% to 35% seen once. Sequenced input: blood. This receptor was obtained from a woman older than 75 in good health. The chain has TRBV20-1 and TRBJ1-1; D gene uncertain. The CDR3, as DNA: TGCAGTGCAGGGAGAGGGCCCCCGGAAGCTTTCTTT. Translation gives CSAGRGPPEAFF.